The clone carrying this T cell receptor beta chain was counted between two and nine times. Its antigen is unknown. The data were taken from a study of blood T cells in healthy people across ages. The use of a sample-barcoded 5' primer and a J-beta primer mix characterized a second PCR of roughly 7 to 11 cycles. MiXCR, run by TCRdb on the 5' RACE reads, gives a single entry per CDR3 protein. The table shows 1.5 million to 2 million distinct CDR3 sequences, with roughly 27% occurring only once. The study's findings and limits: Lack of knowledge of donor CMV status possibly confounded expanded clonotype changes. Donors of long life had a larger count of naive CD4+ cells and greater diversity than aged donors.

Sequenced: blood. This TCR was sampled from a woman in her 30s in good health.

The CDR3, as DNA: TGTGCCACCCGAGGCGGCGGGCGATCCTCCTACAATGAGCAGTTCTTC. Translated, it gives CATRGGGRSSYNEQFF. The rearrangement joins TRBV12-3 or TRBV12-4 to TRBJ2-1; a weak D match, TRBD2 (5 bases). V was clipped by 10 bases and J by 0 bases, with 19 bases between them. This CDR3 comprises 16 residues.